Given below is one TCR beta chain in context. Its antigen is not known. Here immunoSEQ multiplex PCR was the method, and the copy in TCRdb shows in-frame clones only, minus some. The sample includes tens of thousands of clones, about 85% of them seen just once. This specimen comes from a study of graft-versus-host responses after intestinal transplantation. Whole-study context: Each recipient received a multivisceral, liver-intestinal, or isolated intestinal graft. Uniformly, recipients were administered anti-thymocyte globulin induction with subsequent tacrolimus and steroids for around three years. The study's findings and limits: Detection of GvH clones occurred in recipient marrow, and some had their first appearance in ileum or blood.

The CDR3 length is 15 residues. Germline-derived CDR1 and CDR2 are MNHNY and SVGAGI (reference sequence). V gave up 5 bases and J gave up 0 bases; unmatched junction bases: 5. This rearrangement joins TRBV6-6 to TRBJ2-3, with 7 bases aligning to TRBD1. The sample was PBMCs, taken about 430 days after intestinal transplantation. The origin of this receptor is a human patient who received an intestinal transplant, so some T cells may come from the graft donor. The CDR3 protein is CASSDGTASTDTQYF. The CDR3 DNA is TGTGCCAGCAGTGACGGGACAGCTAGCACAGATACGCAGTATTTT.